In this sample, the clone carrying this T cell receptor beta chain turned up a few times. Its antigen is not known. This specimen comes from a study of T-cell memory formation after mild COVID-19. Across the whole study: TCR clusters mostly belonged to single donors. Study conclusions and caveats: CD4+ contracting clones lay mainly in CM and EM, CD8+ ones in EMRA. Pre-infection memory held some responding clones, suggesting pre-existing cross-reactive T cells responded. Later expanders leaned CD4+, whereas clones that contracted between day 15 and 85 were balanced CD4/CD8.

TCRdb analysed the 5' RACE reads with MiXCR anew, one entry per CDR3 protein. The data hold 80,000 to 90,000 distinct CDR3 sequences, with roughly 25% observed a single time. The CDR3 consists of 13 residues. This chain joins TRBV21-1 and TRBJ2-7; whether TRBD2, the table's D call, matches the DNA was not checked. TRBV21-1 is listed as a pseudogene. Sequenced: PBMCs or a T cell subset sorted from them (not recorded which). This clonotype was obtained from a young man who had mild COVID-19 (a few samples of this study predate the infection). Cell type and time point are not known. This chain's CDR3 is CASSRIAAYEQYF. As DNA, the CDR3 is TGTGCCAGCAGCAGAATAGCGGCCTACGAGCAGTACTTC.